Presented here are 17 T cell receptor beta chains from one specimen sequenced in a study of beta chain features in type 1 diabetes. All of the isolated RNA was reverse transcribed, so expressed TCRB transcripts were sequenced. Some clones are missing from TCRdb's copy, which holds only in-frame ones; the method was immunoSEQ multiplex PCR. The sample has about 140,000 clones, approximately 10% seen once. The sequenced material came from central memory CD4+ T cells from blood. Receptors originate from a woman in her forties in good health.

The genes are TRBV6-1 and TRBJ2-7; possibly TRBD1 for D (7 bases). Germline V lookup: CDR1 MNHNS, CDR2 SASEGT. The CDR3 sequence is 14 residues long. V dropped 6 bases and J dropped 3 bases, with 15 bases sitting between them. The CDR3 here is CASRSGDSFYEQYF. DNA for the CDR3: TGTGCCAGCAGGTCGGGGGACAGTTTCTACGAGCAGTACTTC.

This clone was counted a few times. V gene TRBV10-3 combines with J gene TRBJ1-5; D is unclear. Trimming removed 5 bases from V and 4 bases from J, with 9 bases in between. The CDR3 spans 13 residues. Germline V gene lookup returns CDR1 ENHRY and CDR2 SYGVKD. CDR3 sequence (DNA): TGTGCCATCAGTCCCGACGGGAATCAGCCCCAGCATTTT. It encodes CAISPDGNQPQHF.

The rearrangement uses TRBV5-1 and TRBJ2-3, with a possible D match to TRBD2 (6 bases). CDR1 SGHRS and CDR2 YFSETQ come from the germline V gene. CDR3 length: 13 residues. Trimming took 4 bases from V and 3 from J, leaving 9 bases between them. The CDR3 sequence: CASSPGTTDTQYF. CDR3 bases: TGCGCCAGCAGCCCGGGGACTACAGATACGCAGTATTTT.

There are a few counts of this clone. V and J are TRBV27 and TRBJ2-3; TRBD1 matches at 10 bases. The CDR3 totals 14 residues. With V trimmed by 6 bases and J by 3 bases, 3 bases remained unmatched. CDR1 and CDR2 (germline): MNHEY, SMNVEV (reference sequence). CDR3 protein: CASSDRGLTDTQYF. The CDR3 bases are TGTGCCAGCAGCGACAGGGGGCTAACAGATACGCAGTATTTT.

Only a few counts were recorded for this clone. Written as DNA, the CDR3 is TGTGCCAGCAGCTTAGGAGGGGGCGGCAATCAGCCCCAGCATTTT. Translated, it gives CASSLGGGGNQPQHF. This sequence joins TRBV7-6 and TRBJ1-5; 7 bases map to TRBD1. CDR1 and CDR2 (germline): SGHVS, FNYEAQ. V shed 1 base and J 2 bases; nucleotides not matched to a gene: 2. The CDR3 length is 15 residues.

This clone was recorded a few times. Written as DNA, the CDR3 is TGTGCCAGCTCACCAAATTCAGATCAGCCCCAGCATTTT. This encodes CASSPNSDQPQHF. The gene calls are TRBV18 and TRBJ1-5; D is ambiguous. The CDR3 is 13 amino acids. V lost 2 bases to trimming and J lost 5 bases, with 7 bases between them. Germline CDR1 is KGHSH and CDR2 is LQKENI. Together with reference TRBV18 and TRBJ1-5, the CDR3 gives the full variable domain: NAGVMQNPRHLVRRRGQEARLRCSPMKGHSHVYWYRQLPEEGLKFMVYLQKENIIDESGMPKERFSAEFPKEGPSILRIQQVVRGDSAAYFCASSPNSDQPQHFGDGTRLSIL.

This clone was picked up a small number of times. The chain links TRBV25-1 to TRBJ1-5; D is possibly TRBD1 (6 bases). Germline assignment: CDR1 MGHDK and CDR2 SYGVNS. The germline V and J ends were trimmed by 4 bases and 5 bases, with 18 bases remaining between them. The CDR3 is made up of 16 amino acids. The CDR3 region has the DNA TGTGCCAGCAGTGGGGGGACACTTTTTTCGGATCAGCCCCAGCATTTT. This sequence encodes CASSGGTLFSDQPQHF.

This chain uses TRBV18 with TRBJ2-1; 8 nucleotides match TRBD1. Germline V gene data show CDR1 as KGHSH and CDR2 as LQKENI. This CDR3 is built from 16 residues. V shed 3 bases, J shed 10 bases, and the junction held 14 bases outside the gene matches. The CDR3 sequence: CASSPAAPRQGFEQFF. CDR3 in DNA: TGTGCCAGCTCACCGGCGGCCCCGAGACAGGGGTTCGAGCAGTTCTTC.

This clone was counted a few times. This sequence joins TRBV28 and TRBJ1-2; the D is unclear. Germline-derived CDR1 and CDR2 are MDHEN and SYDVKM. The germline V and J ends were trimmed by 5 bases and 4 bases, with 17 bases remaining between them. There are 15 residues in the CDR3. The CDR3 bases are TGTGCCAGCAGTCCTACTTATACAGAGACCTATGGCTACACCTTC. Translating gives CASSPTYTETYGYTF.

This clone was picked up a small number of times. This chain connects TRBV4-2 to TRBJ1-5; 7 bases are shared with TRBD1. The CDR3 has 16 amino acids. V was pared by 3 bases and J by 4 bases, with 9 bases of the junction left unmatched. Germline V CDR1 and CDR2: LGHNA, YNFKEQ. The CDR3 loop is CASSQDPGQTNQPQHF. CDR3 bases: TGTGCCAGCAGCCAGGACCCGGGACAGACAAATCAGCCCCAGCATTTT.

This clone has only a few counts. The CDR3 sequence is CAGQYRGGFTDTQYF. The CDR3, as DNA: TGTGCCGGACAATACAGGGGGGGGTTCACAGATACGCAGTATTTT. The chain couples TRBV2 to TRBJ2-3; maybe TRBD1 (8 bases). The CDR3 totals 15 residues. Between the trimmed V and J ends, which lost 11 bases and 2 bases, there was a span of 20 bases. The germline V gene has CDR1 SNHLY and CDR2 FYNNEI.

This clone was found many times. CDR3 coding DNA: TGCAGCGTTTTGACAGGGGGCACTGGGGCCAACGTCCTGACTTTC. Translation: CSVLTGGTGANVLTF. The rearrangement links TRBV29-1 to TRBJ2-6; 10 positions match TRBD1. There are 15 residues in the CDR3. Germline assignment: CDR1 SQVTM and CDR2 ANQGSEA. Trimming removed 5 bases from V and 2 bases from J; junction bases left unmatched: 3.

This clone has more than one count but fewer than ten. The chain has TRBV6-6 and TRBJ2-7; 11 bases match TRBD2. With V trimmed by 6 bases and J by 2 bases, 6 bases remained unmatched. From germline, CDR1 is MNHNY and CDR2 SVGAGI (reference sequence). The CDR3 has 15 amino acids. This chain's CDR3 is CASSLYSGGAYEQYF. DNA of the CDR3: TGTGCCAGCAGCCTCTATAGCGGGGGGGCCTACGAGCAGTACTTC.

This clone has a handful of counts. The V call is TRBV9, the J call TRBJ1-2, with D maybe TRBD1 (5 bases). Germline V gene data show CDR1 as SGDLS and CDR2 as YYNGEE. Trimming pared 0 bases from V and 0 bases from J, leaving 6 bases between. This CDR3 spans 14 amino acids. CDR3 amino acids: CASSVAGTNYGYTF. CDR3 nucleotides: TGTGCCAGCAGCGTAGCAGGGACTAACTATGGCTACACCTTC.

The genes are TRBV18 and TRBJ2-5; 9 bases align to TRBD2. The J call may be mistaken, given a closer DNA end match to TRBJ2-7. This CDR3 region has 18 residues. Per germline, CDR1 KGHSH and CDR2 LQKENI. The CDR3 bases are TGTGCCAGCTCACGGAGCTCGGGTAGCGGGGGTCTTCCCTACGAGCAGTACTTC. Translation gives CASSRSSGSGGLPYEQYF.

In this sample, this clone turned up many times. The rearrangement uses TRBV2 and TRBJ2-7; a possible D gene is TRBD2 (6 bases). The CDR3 totals 14 residues. Germline V gene sequence: CDR1 SNHLY, CDR2 FYNNEI. V shed 1 base and J shed 0 bases, with 7 bases lying between them. DNA for the CDR3: TGTGCCAGCAGTGAAGACGGGAGCTCCTACGAGCAGTACTTC. This gives the protein CASSEDGSSYEQYF.

This clone came up a few times. The V call is TRBV6-1, the J call TRBJ1-5; the match to TRBD1 covers 7 bases. Germline CDR1 MNHNS, CDR2 SASEGT. There are 14 residues in the CDR3. V lost 9 bases to trimming and J lost 2 bases; unmatched junction nucleotides: 7. The CDR3, as DNA: TGTGCCAGTTCGACAGGACAGGGCAATCAGCCCCAGCATTTT. This codes for CASSTGQGNQPQHF.